One sample yielded the 16 T cell receptor beta chains listed below, sequenced in a study of tumor-infiltrating lymphocytes in oesophageal squamous cell carcinoma. TCRdb passed the PCR reads through MiXCR, listing each CDR3 protein once. The repertoire holds 9,500 or so distinct CDR3 sequences, 45% to 65% seen once, with 30% to 45% in the top ten. The material sequenced was esophageal tumor tissue. The source of these receptors is a female donor with esophageal squamous cell carcinoma.

This clonotype was found many times. The chain links TRBV7-2 to TRBJ2-1; 7 nucleotides align to TRBD1. The J call could be wrong; TRBJ2-7 is a better fit for the DNA end. The CDR3 is made up of 14 amino acids. Germline CDR1 SGHTA, CDR2 FQGNSA. CDR3 in DNA: TGTGCCAGCAGCTTAAACAGGGGCCCCTACGAGCAGTACTTC. It encodes CASSLNRGPYEQYF.

For the CDR3, the DNA is TGTGCCAGCAGTTACCCTGGCTACACCTTC. Translating gives CASSYPGYTF. This chain joins TRBV6-6 and TRBJ1-2, with D hard to call. Germline-derived CDR1 and CDR2 are MNHNY and SVGAGI (reference sequence). The CDR3 runs 10 residues. V lost 2 bases and J 7 bases, leaving 2 bases between the germline ends.

This clonotype appeared a few times. The rearrangement joins TRBV7-6 to TRBJ2-1, with D possibly TRBD2 on 5 matching bases. Matching the DNA end better, TRBJ2-7 makes the J call doubtful. The CDR3 sequence is 15 residues long. The V gene's germline CDR1 is SGHVS and CDR2 FNYEAQ. The CDR3: CASSLSWRSSYEQYF. In DNA form, the CDR3 reads TGTGCCAGCAGCTTAAGCTGGAGGAGCTCCTACGAGCAGTACTTC.

The CDR3 region has the DNA TGTGCCAGCAAAGGGGGAACACGGGCGACAGATACGCAGTATTTT. Amino acid sequence: CASKGGTRATDTQYF. This sequence joins TRBV6-4 and TRBJ2-3, with D perhaps matching TRBD1 (6 bases). Germline assignment: CDR1 MRHNA and CDR2 SNTAGT. The CDR3 loop spans 15 amino acids. Trimming stripped 7 bases from V and 3 bases from J, with 17 bases between.

This clonotype was observed a single time. CDR3 amino acids: CASSGGGTRVHEQFF. In DNA form, the CDR3 reads TGTGCCAGCAGCGGAGGTGGGACTAGAGTCCACGAGCAGTTCTTC. The chain is built from TRBV7-2 and TRBJ2-1; TRBD2 matches at 8 bases. CDR1 is SGHTA, CDR2 FQGNSA, per germline. CDR3 length: 15 amino acids. V lost 5 bases and J lost 10; bases outside the gene matches: 13.

The chain couples TRBV6-6 to TRBJ2-5; no clear D. This CDR3 spans 14 amino acids. The germline V gene has CDR1 MNHNY and CDR2 SVGAGI (reference sequence). V lost 2 bases, J lost 4 bases, and 11 bases lay in between. CDR3 loop: CASSYNEDLETQYF. DNA for the CDR3: TGTGCCAGCAGTTACAACGAGGATTTAGAGACCCAGTACTTC.

This clonotype was seen a handful of times. This chain joins TRBV5-6 and TRBJ2-1, with 8 positions matching TRBD1. The assigned J gene may be wrong: the sequence end matches TRBJ2-5 better. Germline-derived CDR1 and CDR2 are SGHDT and YYEEEE. This CDR3 has 15 amino acids. CDR3 loop: CASSLVAGGGETQYF. The CDR3, as DNA: TGTGCCAGCAGCTTGGTGGCAGGGGGCGGAGAGACCCAGTACTTC.

As for this clonotype: A read error may produce the germline difference seen at one junction end. This chain connects TRBV7-9 to TRBJ2-4, with no clear D. CDR3 length equals 14 residues. Germline V CDR1 and CDR2: SEHNR, FQNEAQ (reference sequence). For the CDR3, the DNA is TGTGCCAGCAGCCCCTGGTCCGTTAATTCACCCCTCCACTTC. It is translated as CASSPWSVNSPLHF.

The chain has TRBV24-1 and TRBJ2-3; 12 bases map to TRBD2. The germline V gene encodes CDR1 KGHDR and CDR2 SFDVKD. This CDR3 is built from 18 residues. V lost 9 bases to trimming and J lost 0 bases; unmatched junction nucleotides: 12. The CDR3 sequence: CATGGLAGGWKSTDTQYF. Here the CDR3 DNA reads TGTGCCACCGGTGGCCTAGCGGGAGGGTGGAAGAGCACAGATACGCAGTATTTT.

The gene calls are TRBV7-3 and TRBJ1-2, with 8 bases lining up with TRBD1. The CDR3 is 14 residues long. Germline trimming cut 5 bases from V and 5 bases from J; bases unmatched to any gene: 7. Germline V lookup: CDR1 SGHTA, CDR2 FQGTGA. CDR3 amino acids: CASSADRVPYGYTF. The CDR3 DNA is TGTGCCAGCAGCGCGGACAGGGTCCCTTATGGCTACACCTTC.

In its sample, this clonotype was seen once. The rearrangement uses TRBV20-1 and TRBJ2-7, with D possibly TRBD2 on 6 matching bases. The J call may be in error: the DNA end matches TRBJ2-1 better. The germline V gene encodes CDR1 DFQATT and CDR2 SNEGSKA (reference sequence). The CDR3 consists of 12 residues. CDR3 bases: TGCAGTGCTAGTCGGGAGTGGGATGAGCAGTTCTTC. This sequence encodes CSASREWDEQFF.

V and J are TRBV6-2 or TRBV6-3 and TRBJ2-7; the D gene is possibly TRBD2 (5 bases). The CDR3 consists of 14 residues. V lost 2 bases and J 0 bases, leaving 8 bases between the germline ends. The germline CDR1 and CDR2 sequences are MNHEY and SVGEGT. The CDR3 is CASSYGADSYEQYF. The CDR3 DNA reads TGTGCCAGCAGTTACGGAGCGGACTCCTACGAGCAGTACTTC.

Many counts were recorded for this clonotype. The chain combines TRBV11-2 with TRBJ1-1; possibly TRBD1 for D (5 bases). The germline gives CDR1 SGHAT, CDR2 FQNNGV. V was trimmed by 6 bases and J by 6 bases, leaving 17 bases between them. The CDR3 loop spans 14 amino acids. The CDR3 is CASRFARAGAEAFF. The DNA for the CDR3 is TGTGCCAGCAGGTTTGCCAGGGCCGGAGCTGAAGCTTTCTTT.

The table lists this clonotype with a few counts. For the CDR3, the DNA is TGTGCCATCAGCGGACAGGGAATCTACAATGAGCAGTTCTTC. This encodes CAISGQGIYNEQFF. The chain combines TRBV10-3 with TRBJ2-1; 8 bases map to TRBD1. The length of the CDR3 is 14 residues. V was pared by 6 bases and J by 3 bases, with 4 bases of the junction left unmatched. CDR1 is ENHRY and CDR2 is SYGVKD in the germline V gene.

CDR3 in amino acids: CASSQTVNQETQYF. The CDR3 DNA follows: TGTGCCAGCAGCCAGACAGTTAACCAAGAGACCCAGTACTTC. The gene calls are TRBV5-6 and TRBJ2-5; tentatively, D is TRBD1 (5 bases). Trimming left V 4 bases short and J 0 bases short, with 10 bases between. The CDR3 is 14 amino acids. The germline CDR1 and CDR2 sequences are SGHDT and YYEEEE.

The V gene is TRBV7-3, the J gene TRBJ2-1; 13 nucleotides match TRBD2. The J call is uncertain, as TRBJ2-7 better fits the DNA end. This CDR3 region has 15 residues. In germline, CDR1 is SGHTA, CDR2 FQGTGA. In DNA, the CDR3 is TGTGCCAGCAGCCCAGGGACTAGCGGGATTTCCGAGCAGTACTTC. Translated: CASSPGTSGISEQYF.